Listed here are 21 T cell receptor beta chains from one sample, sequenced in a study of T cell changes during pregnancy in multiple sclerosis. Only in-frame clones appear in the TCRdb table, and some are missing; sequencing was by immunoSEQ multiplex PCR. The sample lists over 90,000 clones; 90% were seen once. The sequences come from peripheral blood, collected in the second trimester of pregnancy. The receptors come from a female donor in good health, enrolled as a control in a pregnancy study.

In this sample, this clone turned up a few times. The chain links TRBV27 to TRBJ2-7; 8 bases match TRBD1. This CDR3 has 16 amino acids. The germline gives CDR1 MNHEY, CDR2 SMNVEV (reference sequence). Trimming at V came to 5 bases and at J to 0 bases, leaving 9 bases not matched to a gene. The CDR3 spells CASSPPGDRSSYEQYF. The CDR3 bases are TGTGCCAGCAGTCCTCCCGGGGACAGGAGCTCCTACGAGCAGTACTTC.

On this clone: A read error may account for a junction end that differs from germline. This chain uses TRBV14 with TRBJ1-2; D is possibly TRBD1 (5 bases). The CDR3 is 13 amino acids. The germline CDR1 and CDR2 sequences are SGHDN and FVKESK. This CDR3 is CASSPQVDYSYTF. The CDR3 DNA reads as TGTGCCAGCAGCCCACAGGTGGACTATAGCTACACCTTC. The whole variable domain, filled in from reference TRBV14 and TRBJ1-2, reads EAGVTQFPSHSVIEKGQTVTLRCDPISGHDNLYWYRRVMGKEIKFLLHFVKESKQDESGMPNNRFLAERTGGTYSTLKVQPAELEDSGVYFCASSPQVDYSYTFGSGTRLTVV.

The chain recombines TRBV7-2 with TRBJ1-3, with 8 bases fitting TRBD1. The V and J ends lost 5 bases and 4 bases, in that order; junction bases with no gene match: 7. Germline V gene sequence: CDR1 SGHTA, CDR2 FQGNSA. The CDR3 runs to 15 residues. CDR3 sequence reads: CASSPWTGRGNTIYF. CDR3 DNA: TGTGCCAGCAGCCCTTGGACAGGGAGGGGAAACACCATATATTTT.

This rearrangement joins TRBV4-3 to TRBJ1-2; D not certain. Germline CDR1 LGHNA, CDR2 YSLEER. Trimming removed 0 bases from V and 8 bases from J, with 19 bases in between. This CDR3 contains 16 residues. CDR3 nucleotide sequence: TGCGCCAGCAGCCAAGAAATATTTCTAACATCGGGAGGCTACACCTTC. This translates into CASSQEIFLTSGGYTF.

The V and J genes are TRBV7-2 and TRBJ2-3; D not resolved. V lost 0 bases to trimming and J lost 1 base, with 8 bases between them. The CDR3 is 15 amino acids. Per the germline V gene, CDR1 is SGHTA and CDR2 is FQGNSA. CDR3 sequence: CASSLAGIRTDTQYF. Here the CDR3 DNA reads TGTGCCAGCAGCTTAGCGGGCATTCGCACAGATACGCAGTATTTT. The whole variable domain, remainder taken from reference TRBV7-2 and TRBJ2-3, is GAGVSQSPSNKVTEKGKDVELRCDPISGHTALYWYRQSLGQGLEFLIYFQGNSAPDKSGLPSDRFSAERTGGSVSTLTIQRTQQEDSAVYLCASSLAGIRTDTQYFGPGTRLTVL.

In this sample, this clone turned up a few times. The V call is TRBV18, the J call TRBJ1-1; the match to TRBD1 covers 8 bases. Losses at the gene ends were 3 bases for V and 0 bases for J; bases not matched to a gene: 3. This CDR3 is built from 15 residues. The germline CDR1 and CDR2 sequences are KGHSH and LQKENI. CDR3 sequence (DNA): TGTGCCAGCTCACCGTCAGGGGGCTTGAACACTGAAGCTTTCTTT. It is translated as CASSPSGGLNTEAFF.

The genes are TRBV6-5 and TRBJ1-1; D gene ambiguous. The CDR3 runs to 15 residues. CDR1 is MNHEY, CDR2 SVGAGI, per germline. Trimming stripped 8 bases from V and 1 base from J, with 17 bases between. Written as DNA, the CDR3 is TGTGCCAGCCGATTCCGTGGGCAGGCGAACACTGAAGCTTTCTTT. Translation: CASRFRGQANTEAFF.

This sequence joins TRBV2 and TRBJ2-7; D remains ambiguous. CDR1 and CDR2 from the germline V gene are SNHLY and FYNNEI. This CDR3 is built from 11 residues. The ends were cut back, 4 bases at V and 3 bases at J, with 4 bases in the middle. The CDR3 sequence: CASSVGYEQYF. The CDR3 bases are TGTGCCAGCAGTGTCGGCTACGAGCAGTACTTC.

The CDR3 bases are TGTGCCAGCAGCGCTAGCGGCGGCTACACCTTC. This sequence encodes CASSASGGYTF. This chain joins TRBV7-8 and TRBJ1-2; unclear D gene. Germline V gene data show CDR1 as SGHVS and CDR2 as FQNEAQ. This CDR3 has 11 amino acids. V dropped 5 bases and J dropped 8 bases, with 9 bases sitting between them.

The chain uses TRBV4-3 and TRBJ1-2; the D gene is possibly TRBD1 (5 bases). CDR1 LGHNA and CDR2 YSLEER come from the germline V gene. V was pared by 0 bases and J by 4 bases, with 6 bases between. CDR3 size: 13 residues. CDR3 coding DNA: TGCGCCAGCAGCCAAGACAGGGCCTATGGCTACACCTTC. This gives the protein CASSQDRAYGYTF.

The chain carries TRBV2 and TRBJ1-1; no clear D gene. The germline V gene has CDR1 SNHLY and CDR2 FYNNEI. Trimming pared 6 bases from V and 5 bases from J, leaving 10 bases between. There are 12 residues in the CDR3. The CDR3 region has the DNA TGTGCCAGCAGGGGCCCTGCGACTGAAGCTTTCTTT. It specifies CASRGPATEAFF.

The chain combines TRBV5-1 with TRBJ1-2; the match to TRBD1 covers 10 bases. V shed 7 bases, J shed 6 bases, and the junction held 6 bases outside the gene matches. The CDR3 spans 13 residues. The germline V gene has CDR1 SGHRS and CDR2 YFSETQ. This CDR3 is CASYLTGGDGYTF. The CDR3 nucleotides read TGCGCCAGCTATTTGACAGGGGGCGATGGCTACACCTTC.

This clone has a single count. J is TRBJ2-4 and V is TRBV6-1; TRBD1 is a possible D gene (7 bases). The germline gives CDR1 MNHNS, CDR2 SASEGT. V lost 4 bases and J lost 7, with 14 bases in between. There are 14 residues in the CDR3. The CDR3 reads CASSGRGQSNIQYF. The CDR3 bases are TGTGCCAGCAGTGGGAGGGGGCAATCGAACATTCAGTACTTC.

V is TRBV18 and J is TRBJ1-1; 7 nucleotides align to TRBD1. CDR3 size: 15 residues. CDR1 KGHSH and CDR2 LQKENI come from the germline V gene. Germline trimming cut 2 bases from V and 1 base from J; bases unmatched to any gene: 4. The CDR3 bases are TGTGCCAGCTCACCAAGACAGGGACGGAACACTGAAGCTTTCTTT. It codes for CASSPRQGRNTEAFF.

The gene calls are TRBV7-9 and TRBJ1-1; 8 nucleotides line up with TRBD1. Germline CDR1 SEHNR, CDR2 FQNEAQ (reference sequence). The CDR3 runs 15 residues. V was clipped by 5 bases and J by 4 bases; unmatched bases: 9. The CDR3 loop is CASSPTGTGRTEAFF. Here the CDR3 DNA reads TGTGCCAGCAGCCCAACCGGGACAGGCCGCACTGAAGCTTTCTTT.

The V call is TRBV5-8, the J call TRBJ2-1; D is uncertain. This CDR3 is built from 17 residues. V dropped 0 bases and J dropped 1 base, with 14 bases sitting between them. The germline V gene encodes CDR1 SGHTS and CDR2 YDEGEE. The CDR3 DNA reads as TGTGCCAGCAGCTTGGGAGGTGCGCCACGTTCCTACAATGAGCAGTTCTTC. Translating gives CASSLGGAPRSYNEQFF.

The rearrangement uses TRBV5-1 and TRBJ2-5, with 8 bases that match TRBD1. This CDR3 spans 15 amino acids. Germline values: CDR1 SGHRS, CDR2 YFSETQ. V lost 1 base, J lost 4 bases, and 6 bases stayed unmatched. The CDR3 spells CASSLSGTGVETQYF. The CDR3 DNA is TGCGCCAGCAGCTTGTCCGGGACAGGCGTAGAGACCCAGTACTTC.

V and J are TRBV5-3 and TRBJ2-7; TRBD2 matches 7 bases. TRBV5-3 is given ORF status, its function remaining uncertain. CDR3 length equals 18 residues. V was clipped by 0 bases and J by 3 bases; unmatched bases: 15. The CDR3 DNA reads TGTGCCAGAAGCTTGGGAGTTGGTCGAGTGGCTAGCGGCTACGAGCAGTACTTC. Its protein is CARSLGVGRVASGYEQYF.

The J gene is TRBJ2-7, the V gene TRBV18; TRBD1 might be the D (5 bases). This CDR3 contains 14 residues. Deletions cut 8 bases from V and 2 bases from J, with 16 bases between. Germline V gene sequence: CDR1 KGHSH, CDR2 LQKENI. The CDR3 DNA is TGTGCCAGCAGGACGCAGGGTGTCCCCTACGAGCAGTACTTC. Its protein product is CASRTQGVPYEQYF.

The CDR3, as DNA: TGCAGCGTTGATCACGGCTACGAGCAGTACTTC. Its translation: CSVDHGYEQYF. The chain employs TRBV29-1 and TRBJ2-7; D gene unclear. Germline assignment: CDR1 SQVTM and CDR2 ANQGSEA. Trimming removed 3 bases at V and 3 bases at J, with 6 bases between. The CDR3 spans 11 residues.

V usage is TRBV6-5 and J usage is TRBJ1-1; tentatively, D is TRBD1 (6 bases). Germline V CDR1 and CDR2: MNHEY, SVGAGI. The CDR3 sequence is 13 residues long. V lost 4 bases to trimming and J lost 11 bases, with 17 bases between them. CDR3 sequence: CASSFRDNLEAFF. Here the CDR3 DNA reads TGTGCCAGCAGTTTCAGGGACAATCTTGAGGCTTTCTTT.